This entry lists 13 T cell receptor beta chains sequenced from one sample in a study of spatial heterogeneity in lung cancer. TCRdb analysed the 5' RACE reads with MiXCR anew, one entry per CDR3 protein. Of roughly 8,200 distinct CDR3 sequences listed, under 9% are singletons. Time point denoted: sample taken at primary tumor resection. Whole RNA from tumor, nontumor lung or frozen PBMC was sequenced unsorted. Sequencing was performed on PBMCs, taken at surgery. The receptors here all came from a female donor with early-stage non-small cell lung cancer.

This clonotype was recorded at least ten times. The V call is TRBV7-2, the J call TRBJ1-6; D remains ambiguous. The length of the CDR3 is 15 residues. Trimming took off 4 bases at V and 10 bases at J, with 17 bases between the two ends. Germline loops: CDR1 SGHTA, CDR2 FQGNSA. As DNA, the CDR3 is TGTGCCAGCAGCTCCCCCTTGAGGGTTGGGTCACCCCTCCACTTT. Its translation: CASSSPLRVGSPLHF.

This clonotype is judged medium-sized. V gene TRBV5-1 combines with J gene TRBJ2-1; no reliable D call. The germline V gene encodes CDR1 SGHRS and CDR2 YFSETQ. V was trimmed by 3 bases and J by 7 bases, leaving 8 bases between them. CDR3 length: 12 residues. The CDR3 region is CASSSKVNEQFF. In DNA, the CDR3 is TGCGCCAGCAGCTCGAAAGTTAATGAGCAGTTCTTC.

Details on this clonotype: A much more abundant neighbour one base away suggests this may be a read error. The CDR3 protein is CANSLWDGSYNEQFF. CDR3 DNA: TGTGCCAACAGTTTATGGGACGGATCCTACAATGAGCAGTTCTTC. This sequence joins TRBV28 and TRBJ2-1, with D perhaps TRBD1 or TRBD2 (5 bases each). Germline CDR1 MDHEN, CDR2 SYDVKM. This CDR3 contains 15 residues.

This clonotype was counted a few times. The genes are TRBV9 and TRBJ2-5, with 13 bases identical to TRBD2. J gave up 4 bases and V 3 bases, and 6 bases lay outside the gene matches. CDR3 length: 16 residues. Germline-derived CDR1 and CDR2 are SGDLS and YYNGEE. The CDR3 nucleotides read TGTGCCAGCAGCGCGCAGGGACTAGCGGGGACAGAGACCCAGTACTTC. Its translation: CASSAQGLAGTETQYF.

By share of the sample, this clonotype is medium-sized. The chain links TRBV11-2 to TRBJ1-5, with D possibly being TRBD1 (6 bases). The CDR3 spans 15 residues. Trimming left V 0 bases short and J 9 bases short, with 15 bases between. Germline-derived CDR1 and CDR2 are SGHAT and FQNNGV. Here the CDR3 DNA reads TGTGCCAGCAGCTTAGATGGACAGCCGTTTCGGCCCCAGCATTTT. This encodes CASSLDGQPFRPQHF.

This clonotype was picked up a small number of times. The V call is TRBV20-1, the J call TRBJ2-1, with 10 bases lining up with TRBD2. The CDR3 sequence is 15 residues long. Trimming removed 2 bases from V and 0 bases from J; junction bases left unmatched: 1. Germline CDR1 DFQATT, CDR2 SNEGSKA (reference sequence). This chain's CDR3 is CSARSGGASYNEQFF. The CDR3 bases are TGCAGTGCTAGAAGCGGGGGGGCCTCCTACAATGAGCAGTTCTTC.

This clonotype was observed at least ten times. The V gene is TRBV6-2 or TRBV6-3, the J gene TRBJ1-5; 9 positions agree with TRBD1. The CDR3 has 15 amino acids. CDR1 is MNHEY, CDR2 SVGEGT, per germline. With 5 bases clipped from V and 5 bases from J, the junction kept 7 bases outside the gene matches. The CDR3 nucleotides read TGTGCCAGCAGTCTGGACAGGGGTGAATATCAGCCCCAGCATTTT. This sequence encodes CASSLDRGEYQPQHF.

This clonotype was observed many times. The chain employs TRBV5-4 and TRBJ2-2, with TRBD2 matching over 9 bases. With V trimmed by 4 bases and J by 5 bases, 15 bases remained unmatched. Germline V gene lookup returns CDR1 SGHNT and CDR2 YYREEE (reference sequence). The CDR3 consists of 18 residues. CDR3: CASSNGAGGTTMTGELFF. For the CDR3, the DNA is TGTGCCAGCAGCAACGGAGCGGGGGGAACAACAATGACCGGGGAGCTGTTTTTT.

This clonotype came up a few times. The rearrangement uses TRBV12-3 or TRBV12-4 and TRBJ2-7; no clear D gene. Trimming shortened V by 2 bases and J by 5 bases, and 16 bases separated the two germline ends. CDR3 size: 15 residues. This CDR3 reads CASSLPSVNIHEQYF. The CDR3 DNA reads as TGTGCCAGCAGTTTACCATCGGTAAATATCCACGAGCAGTACTTC.

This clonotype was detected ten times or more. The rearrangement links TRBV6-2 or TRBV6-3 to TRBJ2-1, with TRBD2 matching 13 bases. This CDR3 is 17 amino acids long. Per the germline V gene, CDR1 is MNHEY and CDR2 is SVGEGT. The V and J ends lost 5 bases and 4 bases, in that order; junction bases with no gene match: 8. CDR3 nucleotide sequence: TGTGCCAGCAGTAACCCCAGGACTAGCGGGGGTTACAATGAGCAGTTCTTC. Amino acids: CASSNPRTSGGYNEQFF.

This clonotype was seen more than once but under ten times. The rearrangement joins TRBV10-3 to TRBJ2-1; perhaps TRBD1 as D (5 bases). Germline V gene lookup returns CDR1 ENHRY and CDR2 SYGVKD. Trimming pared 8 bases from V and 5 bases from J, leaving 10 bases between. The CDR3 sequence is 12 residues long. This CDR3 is CAIEQANNEQFF. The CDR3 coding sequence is TGTGCCATCGAACAGGCTAACAATGAGCAGTTCTTC.

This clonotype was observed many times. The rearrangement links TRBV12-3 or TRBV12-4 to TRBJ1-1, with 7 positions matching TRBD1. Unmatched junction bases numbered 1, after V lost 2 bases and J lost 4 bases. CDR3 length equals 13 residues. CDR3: CASSLRQGTEAFF. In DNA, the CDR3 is TGTGCCAGCAGTTTACGACAGGGCACTGAAGCTTTCTTT.

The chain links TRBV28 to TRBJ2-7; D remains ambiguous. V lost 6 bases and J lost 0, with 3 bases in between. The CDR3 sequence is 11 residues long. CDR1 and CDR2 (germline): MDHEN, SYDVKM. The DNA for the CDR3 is TGTGCCAGCAGAACCTCCTACGAGCAGTACTTC. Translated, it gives CASRTSYEQYF.